Listed here are 11 T cell receptor beta chains from one sample, sequenced in a study of molecular identifiers for immune sequencing clone quantification (dated by TCRdb to the late 2010s). Library construction relied on PCR. Sequencing was performed on an Illumina HiSeq 4000. TCRdb passed the public sequencing reads through fastp at Q25 and MiXCR, retaining productive beta sequences. Each CDR3 protein appears once, grouped with its most common genes and DNA. The sample profile shows about 640,000 distinct CDR3 sequences; approximately 20% of them were found once. Jointly, the top ten make up 0.85% of the sample. The sample consisted of naive CD8+ T cells from blood, with Jurkat cell RNA spiked in. Read against the paper, the sample's cell subset or site label means: FACS-sorted CD8+CD4-CCR7+CD45RA+ naive T cells. The receptors were gathered from a human donor in good health. Some libraries in this study had Jurkat cell RNA spiked in.

As to this clonotype: A much more abundant neighbour one base away suggests this may be a read error. V gene TRBV4-3 combines with J gene TRBJ1-1; a weak D match, TRBD1 (5 bases). Trimming stripped 3 bases from V and 4 bases from J, with 27 bases between. Germline values: CDR1 LGHNA, CDR2 YSLEER. This CDR3 contains 19 residues. In DNA form, the CDR3 reads TGCGCCAGCAGCCACCCCCCACATCTTGCAGGACATCCGAGCACTGAAGCTTTCTTT. Its protein is CASSHPPHLAGHPSTEAFF.

This clonotype came up many times. DNA of the CDR3: TGTGCCAGCAGTTTAGGCCGGTTCGGACAGGGGGCCGGGGAGACCCAGTACTTC. Its translation is CASSLGRFGQGAGETQYF. The V call is TRBV28, the J call TRBJ2-5; TRBD1 agrees at 11 bases. The CDR3 runs 18 residues. V lost 2 bases to trimming and J lost 5 bases; unmatched junction nucleotides: 13. Germline CDR1 and CDR2: MDHEN and SYDVKM.

This clonotype has a count of ten or more. The rearrangement links TRBV28 to TRBJ2-3; D is uncertain. The CDR3 contains 17 residues. Germline V gene data show CDR1 as MDHEN and CDR2 as SYDVKM. V was pared by 6 bases and J by 0 bases, with 19 bases between. CDR3 nucleotides: TGTGCCAGCAGCCTTAAACCCGCTCGTACTAGCACAGATACGCAGTATTTT. This translates into CASSLKPARTSTDTQYF.

This clonotype was observed many times. The chain combines TRBV7-6 with TRBJ2-1, with no clear D. The CDR3 runs to 12 residues. Germline CDR1 is SGHVS and CDR2 is FNYEAQ. Deletions cut 4 bases from V and 7 bases from J, with 8 bases between. Here the CDR3 DNA reads TGTGCCAGCAGCTCAACTCGGAATGAGCAGTTCTTC. Its translation is CASSSTRNEQFF.

The chain carries TRBV7-3 and TRBJ1-1; 9 bases match TRBD1. Trimming cost V 6 bases and J 1 base; bases outside gene matches: 12. The CDR3 is made up of 17 amino acids. Germline assignment: CDR1 SGHTA and CDR2 FQGTGA. The CDR3 spells CASSNTPQGQGNTEAFF. The CDR3 coding sequence is TGTGCCAGCAGTAATACCCCCCAGGGACAGGGGAACACTGAAGCTTTCTTT. Full variable domain (remainder filled in from reference TRBV7-3 and TRBJ1-1): GAGVSQTPSNKVTEKGKYVELRCDPISGHTALYWYRQSLGQGPEFLIYFQGTGAADDSGLPNDRFFAVRPEGSVSTLKIQRTERGDSAVYLCASSNTPQGQGNTEAFFGQGTRLTVV.

Comments on this clonotype: At one of its ends the junction is not consistent with the germline gene, which may arise from a read error. The chain employs TRBV20-1 and TRBJ2-3, with 16 nucleotides matching TRBD2. There are 19 residues in the CDR3. CDR1 is DFQATT and CDR2 is SNEGSKA in the germline V gene (reference sequence). CDR3: CSARSEGTSGGGYTGTQYF. The CDR3 DNA is TGCAGTGCTAGATCGGAGGGGACTAGCGGGGGGGGCTACACAGGTACGCAGTATTTT.

At least ten counts were recorded for this clonotype. The rearrangement links TRBV4-3 to TRBJ2-7, with a weak D call TRBD2 (6 bases). Germline V gene sequence: CDR1 LGHNA, CDR2 YSLEER. The CDR3 contains 13 residues. Trimming stripped 4 bases from V and 6 bases from J, with 13 bases between. The CDR3 loop is CASSPYRGVEQYF. The CDR3 bases are TGCGCCAGCAGCCCCTATCGCGGGGTCGAGCAGTACTTC.

This clonotype was picked up a small number of times. The rearrangement links TRBV9 to TRBJ2-2; 9 bases map to TRBD1. The CDR3 length is 14 residues. Germline values: CDR1 SGDLS, CDR2 YYNGEE. V lost 9 bases to trimming and J lost 6 bases; unmatched junction nucleotides: 9. CDR3 residues: CATTRTGAAGELFF. The CDR3, as DNA: TGTGCCACCACAAGGACAGGGGCCGCCGGGGAGCTGTTTTTT.

This clonotype was counted many times. V is TRBV5-4 and J is TRBJ2-5, with 11 bases lining up with TRBD2. The CDR3 is 14 residues long. In germline, CDR1 is SGHNT, CDR2 YYREEE (reference sequence). J gave up 9 bases and V 5 bases, and 9 bases lay outside the gene matches. This CDR3 is CASRLAGGPISQYF. The CDR3 bases are TGTGCCAGCAGATTAGCGGGAGGGCCTATTTCCCAGTACTTC.

A note on this clonotype: The conserved phenylalanine or tryptophan is not found at the CDR3 terminus, so this likely reflects a read error. The V call is TRBV2, the J call TRBJ2-5, with TRBD2 matching 10 bases. The CDR3 is 16 residues long. Germline V gene data show CDR1 as SNHLY and CDR2 as FYNNEI. V dropped 8 bases and J dropped 5; count of bases not matched to a gene: 14. The CDR3 loop reads CASAGTSVMGRETQYS. The CDR3 DNA reads as TGTGCCAGCGCCGGGACTAGCGTCATGGGTAGGGAGACCCAGTACTCC.

As concerns this clonotype: With a much larger clone just one base away, this may be a read error. The J gene is TRBJ1-1, the V gene TRBV25-1; the D is unclear. Germline V lookup: CDR1 MGHDK, CDR2 SYGVNS. V shed 3 bases and J shed 6 bases, with 5 bases lying between them. CDR3 length: 11 residues. CDR3 coding DNA: TGTGCCAGCAGTGATGGCTCTGAAGCTTTCTTT. Its translation is CASSDGSEAFF. Combining the CDR3 with reference TRBV25-1 and TRBJ1-1 gives the whole variable domain EADIYQTPRYLVIGTGKKITLECSQTMGHDKMYWYQQDPGMELHLIHYSYGVNSTEKGDLSSESTVSRIRTEHFPLTLESARPSHTSQYLCASSDGSEAFFGQGTRLTVV.